This is a list of T cell receptor beta chains from one sample in a study of CD8 T cells in ankylosing spondylitis. TCRdb reprocessed the 5' RACE reads via MiXCR and lists one record per CDR3 protein. The profile covers under 400,000 distinct CDR3 sequences, with 11% appearing a single time and roughly 9.2% taken by the ten largest. The sample taken for sequencing was blood, either unsorted or a sorted T cell fraction (not recorded which). These TCRs come from a female donor with ankylosing spondylitis or in good health (not recorded which). Both conserved end residues are part of each CDR3. D genes are given only for firm matches. Rows may omit the clone size; those that give it use once, few, many or a size class.

V	D	J	size	DNA	CDR3
TRBV12-3/TRBV12-4	TRBD2	TRBJ2-1	many	TGTGCCAGCAGTTCCATTCTACTAGCGGGGGAAGACAATGAGCAGTTCTTC	CASSSILLAGEDNEQFF
TRBV20-1	.	TRBJ2-7	many	TGCAGTGCTAGAGGCCCCTTTGATGGCTACGAGCAGTACTTC	CSARGPFDGYEQYF
TRBV5-1	.	TRBJ2-3	.	.	CASSFRARGADTQYF
TRBV12-3/TRBV12-4	.	TRBJ1-2	many	TGTGCCAGCAGCCTCTGGACAGTGGAAAACTATGGCTACACCTTC	CASSLWTVENYGYTF
TRBV20-1	TRBD1	TRBJ2-5	many	TGCAGTGCTAGAGATATACTCCAACAGGGGGCCAAGGCCCAGTACTTC	CSARDILQQGAKAQYF
TRBV20-1	.	TRBJ2-3	many	TGCAGTACCCAAAGCTGGCCCACAGATACGCAGTATTTT	CSTQSWPTDTQYF
TRBV20-1	TRBD1	TRBJ2-3	many	TGCAGTGCAGACAGGGGGCGAGGAGATACGCAGTATTTT	CSADRGRGDTQYF
TRBV6-1	.	TRBJ1-5	few	TGTGCCAGCAGTGCATCCCCGGATTCCAATCAGCCCCAGCATTTT	CASSASPDSNQPQHF
TRBV7-6	.	TRBJ1-5	many	TGTGCCAGCAGCGAGTTAGGGATAAGCAATCAGCCCCAGCATTTT	CASSELGISNQPQHF
TRBV12-3/TRBV12-4	.	TRBJ1-2	once	TGTGCCAGCAGTTTAGCCCAGATAGGAGGGTTCGGTGGCTACACCTTC	CASSLAQIGGFGGYTF
TRBV4-1	.	TRBJ2-5	.	TGCGCCAGCAGCCAAGTCCCCGGGGACCTTGCTCGCGAGACCCAGTACTTC	CASSQVPGDLARETQYF
TRBV4-3	.	TRBJ1-1	few	TGCGCCAGCAGCCAAAACGGGGATAGAGCTTTCTTT	CASSQNGDRAFF
TRBV7-8	.	TRBJ2-7	many	TGTGCCAGCAGCTTTGGTCGGGGGCAGTCCTACGAGCAGTACTTC	CASSFGRGQSYEQYF
TRBV20-1	.	TRBJ1-1	many	TGCAGTGCGGCAGGGTTGGGGAACACTGAAGCTTTCTTT	CSAAGLGNTEAFF
TRBV29-1	.	TRBJ1-6	many	TGCAGCGTTGGGGAGACAGGATATTCACCCCTCCACTTT	CSVGETGYSPLHF
TRBV5-1	.	TRBJ1-3	many	TGCGCCAGCAGCTTGGGTCGAGAAAACACCATATATTTT	CASSLGRENTIYF
TRBV7-9	.	TRBJ2-7	many	TGTGCCAGCAGCGTTCAGGGTTCCTACGAGCAGTACTTC	CASSVQGSYEQYF